What follows is one TCR beta chain and its context. Its antigen is undetermined. The blood RNA (from unsorted whole blood) was obtained, and germline DNA was also extracted. Four milliliters of peripheral blood were gathered ahead of the operation. The sample comes from a study of tumor-infiltrating lymphocytes in primary liver carcinoma. At the level of the study: Primary liver carcinoma in the patients was surgically resected. General study points: Tumor-adjacent and tumor-blood pairs shared less of their repertoires than tumor region pairs shared.

Unmatched junction bases numbered 5, after V lost 5 bases and J lost 4 bases. Germline values: CDR1 SGHRS, CDR2 YFSETQ. CDR3 size: 14 residues. Synthesis of TCR beta cDNA was carried out from 500 ng total RNA with a constant-region primer. Generation of the TCR beta libraries relied on three nested multiplex PCR rounds using slightly modified ARM-PCR. It was with TRBV1-TRBV30 forward primers and a C-beta reverse primer that the first two PCR rounds were run, at about 10 cycles each. One entry per CDR3 protein, called by TCRdb with MiXCR from the multiplex PCR reads. The sample records more than 150,000 distinct CDR3 sequences, about 60% being singletons.

The V call is TRBV5-1, the J call TRBJ2-1; TRBD2 aligns across 8 bases. Sample: peripheral blood. This TCR derives from a middle-aged man with primary liver carcinoma and hepatitis B virus infection. The CDR3: CASREREMYNEQFF. The CDR3 DNA sequence: TGCGCCAGCAGGGAGCGGGAGATGTACAATGAGCAGTTCTTC.